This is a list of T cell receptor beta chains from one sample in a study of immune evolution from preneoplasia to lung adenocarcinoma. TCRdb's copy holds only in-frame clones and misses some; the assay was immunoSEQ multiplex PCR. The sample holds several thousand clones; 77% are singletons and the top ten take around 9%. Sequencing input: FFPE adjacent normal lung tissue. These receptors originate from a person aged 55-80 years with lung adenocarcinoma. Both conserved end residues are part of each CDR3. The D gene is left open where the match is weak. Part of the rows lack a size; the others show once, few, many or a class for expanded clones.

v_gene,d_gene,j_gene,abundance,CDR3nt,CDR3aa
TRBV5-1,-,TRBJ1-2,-,TGCGCCAGCAGTCAAGAGCACTATGGCTACACCTTC,CASSQEHYGYTF
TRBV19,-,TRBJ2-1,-,TGTGCCAGTAGTCTCCCGAGAGAGCGCGGCACCTACAATGAGCAGTTCTTC,CASSLPRERGTYNEQFF
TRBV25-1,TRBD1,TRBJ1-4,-,TGTGCCAGCAGTGAAACAGGGGCCCTAGGGGGAAAACTGTTTTTT,CASSETGALGGKLFF
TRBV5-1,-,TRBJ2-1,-,TGCGCCAGCAGCTTGGGCAGAAATGAGCAGTTCTTC,CASSLGRNEQFF
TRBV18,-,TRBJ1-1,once,TGTGCCAGCACCCGAGGGGTCCGGACTGAAGCTTTCTTT,CASTRGVRTEAFF
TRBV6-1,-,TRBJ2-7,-,TGTGCCGGCAGATCGTATCACCGGGAGCAGTACTTC,CAGRSYHREQYF
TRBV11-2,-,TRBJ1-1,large,TGTGCCAGCAGTCGGGACTACCAAGCAACAGCTTTCTTT,CASSRDYQATAFF
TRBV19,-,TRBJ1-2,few,TGTGCCAGTAGTATCGAAGGGGCCGGACTTGACTATGGCTACACCTTC,CASSIEGAGLDYGYTF
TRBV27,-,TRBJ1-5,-,TGTGCCAGCAGACGGACCCGGGGTCAGCCCCAGCATTTT,CASRRTRGQPQHF
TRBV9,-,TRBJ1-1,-,TGTGCCAGCAGCGTACTCCCCGCAGGGAGGGACACTGAAGCTTTCTTT,CASSVLPAGRDTEAFF
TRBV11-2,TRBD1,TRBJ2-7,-,TGTGCCAGCAGCTTGGGACAGCCAGCCTACGAGCAGTACTTC,CASSLGQPAYEQYF
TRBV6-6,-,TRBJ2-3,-,TGTGCCAGCAGTTTACGTCTCGATACGCAGTATTTT,CASSLRLDTQYF
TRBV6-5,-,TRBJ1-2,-,TGTGCCAGCAGTCCAGGGTTCTCTGGCGGCTACACCTTC,CASSPGFSGGYTF
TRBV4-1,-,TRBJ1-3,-,TGCGCCAGCAGCCAAGTTAGAAACACCATATATTTT,CASSQVRNTIYF
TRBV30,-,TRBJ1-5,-,TGTGCCTGGAGTACCGGGGTGGATGGTCAGCCCCAGCATTTT,CAWSTGVDGQPQHF